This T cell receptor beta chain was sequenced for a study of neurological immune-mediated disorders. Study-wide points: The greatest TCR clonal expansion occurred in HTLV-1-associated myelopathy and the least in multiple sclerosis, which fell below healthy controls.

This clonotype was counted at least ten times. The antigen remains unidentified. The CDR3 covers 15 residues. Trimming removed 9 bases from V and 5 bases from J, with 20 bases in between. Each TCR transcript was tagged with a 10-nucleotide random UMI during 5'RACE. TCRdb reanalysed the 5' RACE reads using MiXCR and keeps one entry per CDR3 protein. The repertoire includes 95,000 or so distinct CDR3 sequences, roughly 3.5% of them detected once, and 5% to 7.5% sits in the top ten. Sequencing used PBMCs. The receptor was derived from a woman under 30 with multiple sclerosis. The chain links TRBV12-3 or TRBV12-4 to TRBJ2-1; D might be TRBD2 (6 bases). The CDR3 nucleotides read TGTGCCAGTACCGCCGGGAGCCCATACGACAATGAGCAGTTCTTC. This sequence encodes CASTAGSPYDNEQFF.